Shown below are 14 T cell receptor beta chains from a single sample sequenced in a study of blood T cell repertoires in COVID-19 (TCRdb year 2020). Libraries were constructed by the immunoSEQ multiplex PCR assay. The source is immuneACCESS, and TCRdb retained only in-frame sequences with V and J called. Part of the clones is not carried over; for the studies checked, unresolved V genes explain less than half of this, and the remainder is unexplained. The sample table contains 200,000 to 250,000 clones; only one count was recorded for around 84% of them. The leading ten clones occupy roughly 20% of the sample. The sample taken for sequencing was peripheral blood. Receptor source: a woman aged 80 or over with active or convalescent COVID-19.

In DNA, the CDR3 is TGCGCCAGCAGCTCGGGACTAGCGGGATCAAATGAGCAGTTCTTC. It yields the protein CASSSGLAGSNEQFF. The V and J genes are TRBV5-1 and TRBJ2-1; 13 nucleotides align to TRBD2. Per germline, CDR1 SGHRS and CDR2 YFSETQ. J lost 7 bases, V lost 3 bases, and 4 bases had no gene match. The CDR3 length is 15 residues.

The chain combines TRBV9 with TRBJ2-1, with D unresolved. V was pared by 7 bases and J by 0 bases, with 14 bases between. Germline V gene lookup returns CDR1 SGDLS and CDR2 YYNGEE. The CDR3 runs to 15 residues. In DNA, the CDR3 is TGTGCCAGCGAGAGACTCGGCAGCTCCTACAATGAGCAGTTCTTC. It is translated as CASERLGSSYNEQFF.

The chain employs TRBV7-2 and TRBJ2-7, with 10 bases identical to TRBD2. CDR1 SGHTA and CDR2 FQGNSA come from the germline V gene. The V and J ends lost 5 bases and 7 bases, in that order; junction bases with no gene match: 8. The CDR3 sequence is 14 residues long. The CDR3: CASSPGLAVGEQYF. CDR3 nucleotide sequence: TGTGCCAGCAGCCCCGGACTAGCGGTGGGAGAGCAGTACTTC. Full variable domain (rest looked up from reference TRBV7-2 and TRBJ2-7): GAGVSQSPSNKVTEKGKDVELRCDPISGHTALYWYRQSLGQGLEFLIYFQGNSAPDKSGLPSDRFSAERTGGSVSTLTIQRTQQEDSAVYLCASSPGLAVGEQYFGPGTRLTVT.

The CDR3 loop is CASSQTREETQYF. CDR3 DNA sequence: TGTGCCAGCAGTCAAACTAGGGAAGAGACCCAGTACTTC. J is TRBJ2-5 and V is TRBV7-3; a possible D gene is TRBD2 (5 bases). Trimming removed 6 bases from V and 3 bases from J, with 11 bases in between. Germline V gene lookup returns CDR1 SGHTA and CDR2 FQGTGA. The CDR3 covers 13 residues.

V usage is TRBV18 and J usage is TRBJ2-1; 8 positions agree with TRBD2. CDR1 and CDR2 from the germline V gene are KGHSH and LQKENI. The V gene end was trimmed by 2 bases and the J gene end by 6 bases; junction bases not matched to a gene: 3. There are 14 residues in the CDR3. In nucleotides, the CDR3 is TGTGCCAGCTCACCAACCGGGAGGGCCAATGAGCAGTTCTTC. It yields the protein CASSPTGRANEQFF.

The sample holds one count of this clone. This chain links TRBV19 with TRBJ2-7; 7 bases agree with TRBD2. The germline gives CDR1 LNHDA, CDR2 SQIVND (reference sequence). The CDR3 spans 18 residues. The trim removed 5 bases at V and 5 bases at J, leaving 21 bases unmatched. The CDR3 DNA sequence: TGTGCCAGTAGTCCCTCTCGTGGCAGCGGGGAGTTTTACGACGAGCAGTACTTC. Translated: CASSPSRGSGEFYDEQYF.

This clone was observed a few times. In DNA, the CDR3 is TGCAGCTTTTGCGTACAGGGATCCGGAAACACCATATATTTT. As protein: CSFCVQGSGNTIYF. This rearrangement joins TRBV29-1 to TRBJ1-3, with TRBD1 as a possible D gene (6 bases). This CDR3 is 14 amino acids long. With 8 bases removed from V and 4 bases from J, the gap between germline ends came to 18 bases. Germline CDR1 is SQVTM and CDR2 is ANQGSEA.

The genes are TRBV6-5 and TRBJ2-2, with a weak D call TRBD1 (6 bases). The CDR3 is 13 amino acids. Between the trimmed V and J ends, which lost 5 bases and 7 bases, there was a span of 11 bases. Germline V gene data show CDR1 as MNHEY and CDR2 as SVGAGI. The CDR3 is CASSRQGYGELFF. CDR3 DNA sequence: TGTGCCAGCAGTCGGCAGGGGTACGGGGAGCTGTTTTTT.

CDR3 region: CASNPIPQGTNTEAFF. In nucleotides, the CDR3 is TGTGCCTCAAATCCCATTCCTCAGGGGACGAACACTGAAGCTTTCTTT. The chain employs TRBV10-3 and TRBJ1-1, with a weak D call TRBD1 (6 bases). The CDR3 totals 16 residues. CDR1 is ENHRY and CDR2 is SYGVKD in the germline V gene. The V end was cut by 11 bases, the J end by 1 base, with 23 bases between.

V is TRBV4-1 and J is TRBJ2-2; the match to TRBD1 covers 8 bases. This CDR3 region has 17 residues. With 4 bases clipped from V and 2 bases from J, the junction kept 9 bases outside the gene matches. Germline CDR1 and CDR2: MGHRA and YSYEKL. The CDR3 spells CASSLGQGITNTGELFF. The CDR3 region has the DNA TGCGCCAGCAGCCTTGGACAGGGAATTACAAACACCGGGGAGCTGTTTTTT.

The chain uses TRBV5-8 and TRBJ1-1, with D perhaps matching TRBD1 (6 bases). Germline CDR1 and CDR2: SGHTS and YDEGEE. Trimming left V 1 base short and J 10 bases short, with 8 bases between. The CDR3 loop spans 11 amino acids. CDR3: CASSLLGAAFF. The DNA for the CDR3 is TGTGCCAGCAGCTTGCTGGGGGCAGCTTTCTTT.

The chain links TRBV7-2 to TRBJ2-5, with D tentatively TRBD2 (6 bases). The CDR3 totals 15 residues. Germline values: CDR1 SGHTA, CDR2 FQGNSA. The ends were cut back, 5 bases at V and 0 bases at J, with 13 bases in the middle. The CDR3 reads CASSPRAGYQETQYF. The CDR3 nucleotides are TGTGCCAGCAGCCCTAGGGCGGGGTACCAAGAGACCCAGTACTTC. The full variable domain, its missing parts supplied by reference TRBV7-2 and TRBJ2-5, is GAGVSQSPSNKVTEKGKDVELRCDPISGHTALYWYRQSLGQGLEFLIYFQGNSAPDKSGLPSDRFSAERTGGSVSTLTIQRTQQEDSAVYLCASSPRAGYQETQYFGPGTRLLVL.

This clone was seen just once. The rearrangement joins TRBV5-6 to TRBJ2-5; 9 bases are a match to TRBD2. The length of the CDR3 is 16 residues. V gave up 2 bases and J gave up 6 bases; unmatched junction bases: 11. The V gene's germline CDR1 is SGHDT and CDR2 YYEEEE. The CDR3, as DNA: TGTGCCAGCAGCTTCCTTTCTCCGGGACTAGCAAAGACCCAGTACTTC. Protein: CASSFLSPGLAKTQYF.

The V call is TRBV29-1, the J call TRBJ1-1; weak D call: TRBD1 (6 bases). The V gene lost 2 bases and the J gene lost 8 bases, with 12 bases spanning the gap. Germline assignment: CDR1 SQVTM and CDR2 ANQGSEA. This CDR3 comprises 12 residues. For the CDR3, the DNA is TGCAGCGTTGAACCTGGGGGCTTAGAAGCTTTCTTT. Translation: CSVEPGGLEAFF.